This is a list of T cell receptor beta chains from one sample in a study of cytomegalovirus exposure and HLA in healthy donors. This table comes from immunoSEQ multiplex PCR, and its TCRdb copy is limited to in-frame clones, with some not included. The data show over 90,000 clones, 83% seen once. The sample consisted of PBMCs. These receptors all come from a man aged 35 to 55 in good health and CMV-seronegative. Each CDR3 is given with its conserved first and last residue. Each record gives: J gene, V gene, clone size, D gene, CDR3 protein, CDR3 DNA. D genes are given only for firm matches. Clone size is not always given. Where it is, it says once, few, many or a class for expanded clones.

J gene: TRBJ2-1; V gene: TRBV5-1; clone size: NA; D gene: NA; CDR3 protein: CASSLPVYNEQFF; CDR3 DNA: TGCGCCAGCAGCTTGCCAGTGTACAATGAGCAGTTCTTC
J gene: TRBJ2-1; V gene: TRBV6-5; clone size: NA; D gene: NA; CDR3 protein: CASSYSGGGEQFF; CDR3 DNA: TGTGCCAGCAGTTACTCGGGTGGGGGGGAGCAGTTCTTC
J gene: TRBJ2-3; V gene: TRBV5-1; clone size: NA; D gene: TRBD2; CDR3 protein: CASSLRTSDGVTDTQYF; CDR3 DNA: TGCGCCAGCAGCTTACGGACTAGCGATGGTGTCACAGATACGCAGTATTTT
J gene: TRBJ1-2; V gene: TRBV5-4; clone size: NA; D gene: NA; CDR3 protein: CASSPGGIGRGGYTF; CDR3 DNA: TGTGCCAGCAGCCCCGGGGGGATCGGCCGAGGAGGCTACACCTTC
J gene: TRBJ2-7; V gene: TRBV18; clone size: NA; D gene: TRBD1; CDR3 protein: CASSPIGGEGEQYF; CDR3 DNA: TGTGCCAGCTCACCAATAGGGGGCGAGGGCGAGCAGTACTTC
J gene: TRBJ2-7; V gene: TRBV14; clone size: NA; D gene: NA; CDR3 protein: CAGPPQSEQYF; CDR3 DNA: TGTGCCGGTCCCCCTCAGTCCGAGCAGTACTTC
J gene: TRBJ2-7; V gene: TRBV18; clone size: NA; D gene: NA; CDR3 protein: CASARGRRTGEQYF; CDR3 DNA: TGTGCCAGCGCGCGGGGGCGGCGGACGGGCGAGCAGTACTTC
J gene: TRBJ2-7; V gene: TRBV4-3; clone size: NA; D gene: TRBD1; CDR3 protein: CASSHSGTGEYKQYF; CDR3 DNA: TGCGCCAGCAGCCACTCCGGGACAGGGGAGTACAAGCAGTACTTC
J gene: TRBJ1-3; V gene: TRBV15; clone size: NA; D gene: TRBD1; CDR3 protein: CATSRDLDRSGNTIYF; CDR3 DNA: TGTGCCACCAGCAGAGATTTGGACAGGTCTGGAAACACCATATATTTT
J gene: TRBJ1-1; V gene: TRBV7-3; clone size: NA; D gene: NA; CDR3 protein: CASSLRSGTEAFF; CDR3 DNA: TGTGCCAGCAGCTTAAGGTCAGGGACTGAAGCTTTCTTT
J gene: TRBJ2-7; V gene: TRBV7-2; clone size: NA; D gene: TRBD1; CDR3 protein: CASSLFPGGTYEQYF; CDR3 DNA: TGTGCCAGCAGCTTATTTCCAGGGGGAACCTACGAGCAGTACTTC
J gene: TRBJ2-7; V gene: TRBV9; clone size: NA; D gene: NA; CDR3 protein: CASSVEGLGDYEQYF; CDR3 DNA: TGTGCCAGCAGCGTAGAGGGGTTGGGCGATTACGAGCAGTACTTC
J gene: TRBJ1-2; V gene: TRBV2; clone size: NA; D gene: TRBD1; CDR3 protein: CASRRTAGQGAYGYTF; CDR3 DNA: TGTGCCAGCAGGAGGACAGCTGGACAGGGGGCATATGGCTACACCTTC
J gene: TRBJ2-3; V gene: TRBV5-4; clone size: NA; D gene: TRBD2; CDR3 protein: CASTFSGVPTADTQYF; CDR3 DNA: TGTGCCAGCACCTTTAGCGGGGTCCCAACAGCAGATACGCAGTATTTT
J gene: TRBJ2-5; V gene: TRBV7-8; clone size: NA; D gene: TRBD2; CDR3 protein: CASSLAREGIGAGGGETQYF; CDR3 DNA: TGTGCCAGCAGCTTAGCGCGGGAGGGGATAGGGGCGGGGGGGGGCGAGACCCAGTACTTC
J gene: TRBJ1-1; V gene: TRBV7-9; clone size: few; D gene: NA; CDR3 protein: CSSSLDLAGNSAEAFF; CDR3 DNA: TGTTCCAGCAGCTTAGATTTGGCAGGGAATTCCGCTGAAGCTTTCTTT
J gene: TRBJ2-5; V gene: TRBV20-1; clone size: once; D gene: TRBD1; CDR3 protein: CSNRGTETQYF; CDR3 DNA: TGCAGCAACAGGGGGACAGAGACCCAGTACTTC
J gene: TRBJ1-6; V gene: TRBV6-5; clone size: once; D gene: NA; CDR3 protein: CASTSRGFNSPLHF; CDR3 DNA: TGTGCCAGCACCTCCCGGGGGTTCAATTCACCCCTCCACTTT
J gene: TRBJ2-2; V gene: TRBV4-3; clone size: once; D gene: TRBD2; CDR3 protein: CASSQVPSGGGGELFF; CDR3 DNA: TGCGCCAGCAGCCAAGTCCCTAGCGGGGGGGGCGGGGAGCTGTTTTTT
J gene: TRBJ2-5; V gene: TRBV7-9; clone size: NA; D gene: TRBD1; CDR3 protein: CSSSAYSDGDRGVETQYF; CDR3 DNA: TGTTCCAGCAGCGCTTATTCTGATGGGGACAGGGGGGTAGAGACCCAGTACTTC
J gene: TRBJ2-5; V gene: TRBV5-5; clone size: NA; D gene: TRBD2; CDR3 protein: CASSPGLAGLETQYF; CDR3 DNA: TGTGCCAGCAGCCCCGGACTAGCGGGGTTGGAGACCCAGTACTTC
J gene: TRBJ1-2; V gene: TRBV11-1; clone size: NA; D gene: NA; CDR3 protein: CASSPAGGPYGYTF; CDR3 DNA: TGTGCCAGCAGCCCCGCGGGAGGGCCTTATGGCTACACCTTC
J gene: TRBJ1-2; V gene: TRBV5-1; clone size: NA; D gene: TRBD1; CDR3 protein: CASSLWGQDSIYGYTF; CDR3 DNA: TGCGCCAGCAGCTTGTGGGGACAGGACAGTATCTATGGCTACACCTTC
J gene: TRBJ2-5; V gene: TRBV30; clone size: NA; D gene: TRBD2; CDR3 protein: CAWDLGLAGEKETQYF; CDR3 DNA: TGTGCCTGGGATCTCGGACTAGCGGGGGAAAAAGAGACCCAGTACTTC
J gene: TRBJ2-7; V gene: TRBV7-2; clone size: NA; D gene: TRBD2; CDR3 protein: CASSPQTSGGLPYEQYF; CDR3 DNA: TGTGCCAGCAGCCCGCAAACTAGCGGGGGGCTGCCCTACGAGCAGTACTTC